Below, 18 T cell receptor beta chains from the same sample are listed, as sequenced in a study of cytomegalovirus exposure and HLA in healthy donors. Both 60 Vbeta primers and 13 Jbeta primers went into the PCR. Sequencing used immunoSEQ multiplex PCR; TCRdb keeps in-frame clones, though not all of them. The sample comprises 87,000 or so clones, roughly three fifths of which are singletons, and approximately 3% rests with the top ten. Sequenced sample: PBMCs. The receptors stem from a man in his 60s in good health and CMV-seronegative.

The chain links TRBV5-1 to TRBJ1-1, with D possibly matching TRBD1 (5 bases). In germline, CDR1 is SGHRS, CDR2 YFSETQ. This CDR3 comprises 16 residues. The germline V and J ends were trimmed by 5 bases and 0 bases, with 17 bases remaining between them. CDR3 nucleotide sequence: TGCGCCAGCAGTTTCACCGGGGGATCAATGAACACTGAAGCTTTCTTT. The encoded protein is CASSFTGGSMNTEAFF.

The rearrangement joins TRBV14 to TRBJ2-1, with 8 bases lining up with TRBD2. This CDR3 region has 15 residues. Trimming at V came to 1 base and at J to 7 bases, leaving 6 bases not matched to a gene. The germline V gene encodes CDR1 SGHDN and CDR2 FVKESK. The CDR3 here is CASSQAGGPGNEQFF. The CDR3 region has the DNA TGTGCCAGCAGCCAAGCGGGGGGGCCGGGGAATGAGCAGTTCTTC.

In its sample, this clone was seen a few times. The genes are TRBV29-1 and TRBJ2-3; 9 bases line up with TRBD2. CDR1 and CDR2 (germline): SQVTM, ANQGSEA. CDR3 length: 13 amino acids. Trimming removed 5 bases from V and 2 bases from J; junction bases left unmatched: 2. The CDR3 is CSVPGLATDTQYF. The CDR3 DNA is TGCAGCGTTCCGGGACTAGCCACAGATACGCAGTATTTT.

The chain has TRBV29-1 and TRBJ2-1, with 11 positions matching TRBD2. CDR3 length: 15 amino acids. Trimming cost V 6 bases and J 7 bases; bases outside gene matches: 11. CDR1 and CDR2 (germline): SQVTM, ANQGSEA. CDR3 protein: CSVSTSGSALNEQFF. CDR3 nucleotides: TGCAGCGTCTCCACTAGCGGGAGCGCCTTAAATGAGCAGTTCTTC.

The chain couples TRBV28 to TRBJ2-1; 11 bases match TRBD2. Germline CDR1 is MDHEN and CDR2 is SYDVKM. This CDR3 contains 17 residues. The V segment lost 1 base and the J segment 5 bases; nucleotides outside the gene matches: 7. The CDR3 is CASSLSGIAGGDNEQFF. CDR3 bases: TGTGCCAGCAGTTTATCCGGTATAGCGGGGGGGGACAATGAGCAGTTCTTC.

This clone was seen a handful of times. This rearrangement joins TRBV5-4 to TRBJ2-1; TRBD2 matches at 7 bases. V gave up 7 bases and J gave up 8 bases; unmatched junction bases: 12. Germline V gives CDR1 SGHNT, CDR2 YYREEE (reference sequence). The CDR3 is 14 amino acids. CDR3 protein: CASGGRGGGDEQFF. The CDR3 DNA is TGTGCCAGCGGGGGGAGGGGCGGGGGAGATGAGCAGTTCTTC.

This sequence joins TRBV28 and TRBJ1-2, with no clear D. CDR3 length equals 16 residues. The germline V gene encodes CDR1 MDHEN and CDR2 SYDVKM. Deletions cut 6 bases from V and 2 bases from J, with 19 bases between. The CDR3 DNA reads TGTGCCAGCAGCCCCTCCTCCGGGGTAGGCAACTATGGCTACACCTTC. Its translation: CASSPSSGVGNYGYTF.

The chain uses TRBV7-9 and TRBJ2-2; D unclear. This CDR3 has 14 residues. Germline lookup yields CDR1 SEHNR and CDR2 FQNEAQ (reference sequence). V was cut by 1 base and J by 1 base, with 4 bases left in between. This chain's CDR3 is CASSLVRNTGELFF. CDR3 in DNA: TGTGCCAGCAGCTTAGTCCGGAACACCGGGGAGCTGTTTTTT.

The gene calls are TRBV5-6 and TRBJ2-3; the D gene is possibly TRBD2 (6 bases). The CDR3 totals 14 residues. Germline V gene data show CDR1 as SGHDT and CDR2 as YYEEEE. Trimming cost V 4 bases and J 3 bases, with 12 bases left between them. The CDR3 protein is CASSRGLGTDTQYF. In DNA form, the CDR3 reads TGTGCCAGCAGCAGGGGACTTGGGACAGATACGCAGTATTTT.

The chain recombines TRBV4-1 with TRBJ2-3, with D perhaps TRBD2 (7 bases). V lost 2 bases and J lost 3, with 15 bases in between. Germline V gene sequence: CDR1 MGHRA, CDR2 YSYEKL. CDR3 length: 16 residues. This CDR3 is CASSQSRGGITDTQYF. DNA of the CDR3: TGCGCCAGCAGCCAATCCCGCGGGGGCATAACAGATACGCAGTATTTT.

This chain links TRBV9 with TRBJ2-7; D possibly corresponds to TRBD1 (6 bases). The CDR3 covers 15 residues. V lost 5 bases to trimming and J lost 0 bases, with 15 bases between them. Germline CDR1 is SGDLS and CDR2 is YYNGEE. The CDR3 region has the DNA TGTGCCAGCAGTCGCCGACAGGACAGCTCCTACGAGCAGTACTTC. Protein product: CASSRRQDSSYEQYF. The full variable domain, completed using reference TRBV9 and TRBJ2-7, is DSGVTQTPKHLITATGQRVTLRCSPRSGDLSVYWYQQSLDQGLQFLIQYYNGEERAKGNILERFSAQQFPDLHSELNLSSLELGDSALYFCASSRRQDSSYEQYFGPGTRLTVT.

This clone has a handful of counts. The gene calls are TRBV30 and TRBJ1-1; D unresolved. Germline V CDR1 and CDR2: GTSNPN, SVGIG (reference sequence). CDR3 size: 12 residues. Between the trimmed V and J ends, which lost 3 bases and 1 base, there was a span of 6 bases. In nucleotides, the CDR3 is TGTGCCTGGAGACACCCGAACACTGAAGCTTTCTTT. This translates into CAWRHPNTEAFF.

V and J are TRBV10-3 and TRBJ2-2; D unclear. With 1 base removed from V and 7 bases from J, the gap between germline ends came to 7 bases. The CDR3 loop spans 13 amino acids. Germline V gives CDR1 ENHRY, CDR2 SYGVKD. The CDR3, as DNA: TGTGCCATCAGTGAGTTGTCTAGCGGGGAGCTGTTTTTT. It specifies CAISELSSGELFF.

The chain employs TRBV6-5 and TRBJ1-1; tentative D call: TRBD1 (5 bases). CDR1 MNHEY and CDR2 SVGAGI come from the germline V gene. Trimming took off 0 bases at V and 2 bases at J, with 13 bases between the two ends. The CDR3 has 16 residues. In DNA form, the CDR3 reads TGTGCCAGCAGTTACTCCACAAGGGGCTCAAACACTGAAGCTTTCTTT. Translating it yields CASSYSTRGSNTEAFF.

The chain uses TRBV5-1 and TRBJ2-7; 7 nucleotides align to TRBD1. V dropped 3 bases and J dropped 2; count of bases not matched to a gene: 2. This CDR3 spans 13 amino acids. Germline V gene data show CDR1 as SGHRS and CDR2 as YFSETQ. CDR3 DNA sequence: TGCGCCAGCAGCTGGGACAGCACCTACGAGCAGTACTTC. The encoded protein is CASSWDSTYEQYF. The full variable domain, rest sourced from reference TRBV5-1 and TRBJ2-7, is KAGVTQTPRYLIKTRGQQVTLSCSPISGHRSVSWYQQTPGQGLQFLFEYFSETQRNKGNFPGRFSGRQFSNSRSEMNVSTLELGDSALYLCASSWDSTYEQYFGPGTRLTVT.

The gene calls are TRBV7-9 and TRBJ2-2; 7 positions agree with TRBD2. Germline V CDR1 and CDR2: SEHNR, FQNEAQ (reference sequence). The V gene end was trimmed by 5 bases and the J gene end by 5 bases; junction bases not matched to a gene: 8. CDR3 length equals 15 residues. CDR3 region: CASSPQSGVTGELFF. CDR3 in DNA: TGTGCCAGCAGCCCCCAGAGCGGGGTGACCGGGGAGCTGTTTTTT.

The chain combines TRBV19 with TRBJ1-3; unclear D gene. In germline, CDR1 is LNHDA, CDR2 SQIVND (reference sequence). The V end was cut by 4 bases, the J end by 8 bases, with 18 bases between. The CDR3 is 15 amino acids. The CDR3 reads CASSSTLGGGYTIYF. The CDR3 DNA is TGTGCCAGTAGTAGCACCTTGGGAGGCGGATACACCATATATTTT.

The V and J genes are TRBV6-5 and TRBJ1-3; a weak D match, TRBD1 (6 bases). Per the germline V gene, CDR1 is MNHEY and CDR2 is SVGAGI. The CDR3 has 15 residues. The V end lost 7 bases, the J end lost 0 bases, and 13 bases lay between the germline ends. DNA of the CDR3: TGTGCCAGCACAAGAGGGACAAACTCTGGAAACACCATATATTTT. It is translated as CASTRGTNSGNTIYF.